This TCR beta chain appears in the sequencing data of a study of blood T cell repertoires in COVID-19. Study-level information: Spain, Italy and the United States supplied samples that represented acute and convalescent COVID-19. T cells, B-cell-depleted T cells, or PBMCs supplied cDNA or gDNA.

Per the original methods: From reference gene primer amplification, estimates of nucleated cell counts were derived. Method: immunoSEQ multiplex PCR; TCRdb's copy keeps in-frame clones and lacks some. V and J calls and clone size are copied from that table; D and trimming were computed from the DNA. The data show under 450,000 clones, around 91% seen once. Germline V gives CDR1 LGHNA, CDR2 YSLEER. The germline V and J ends were trimmed by 0 bases and 1 base, with 15 bases remaining between them. This CDR3 spans 18 amino acids. While infection was still active, Seattle patients were enrolled and then followed longitudinally.

The source material was peripheral blood. The chain carries TRBV4-3 and TRBJ2-2; D possibly corresponds to TRBD1 (5 bases). This receptor was obtained from a woman in her thirties or forties with COVID-19, enrolled during active disease. For the CDR3, the DNA is TGCGCCAGCAGCCAAGAGGGGCTGGCAACCTTGAACACCGGGGAGCTGTTTTTT. Translated, it gives CASSQEGLATLNTGELFF.